This TCR beta chain comes out of a study of shared clonotypes between healthy human individuals. The wider study: The donor group consisted of two women and a few men, aged 18 to 49.

V was pared by 4 bases and J by 2 bases, with 11 bases between. Germline V gene sequence: CDR1 SNHLY, CDR2 FYNNEI. CDR3 length: 15 residues. As processed by the authors: As immunoSEQ supplied junction-only sequences (without quality scores), filtering differed. Sequencing was performed with immunoSEQ multiplex PCR; in TCRdb, only in-frame clones are kept and a portion is missing. D and trimming come from the DNA, and the V and J calls and clone size come from that table. Here the sample spans about 600,000 clones, nearly 97% being singletons. CD45RO-negative, CCR7-positively selected cells formed the naive CD8 fraction, excluding terminally differentiated effector memory CD45RA+ cells.

The V call is TRBV2, the J call TRBJ2-2; no firm D call. This clonotype was obtained from a woman in her thirties in good health. The sample consisted of naive CD8+ T cells sorted from blood. CDR3 amino acids: CASSGVVVNTGELFF. CDR3 DNA: TGTGCCAGCAGTGGTGTGGTAGTAAACACCGGGGAGCTGTTTTTT.